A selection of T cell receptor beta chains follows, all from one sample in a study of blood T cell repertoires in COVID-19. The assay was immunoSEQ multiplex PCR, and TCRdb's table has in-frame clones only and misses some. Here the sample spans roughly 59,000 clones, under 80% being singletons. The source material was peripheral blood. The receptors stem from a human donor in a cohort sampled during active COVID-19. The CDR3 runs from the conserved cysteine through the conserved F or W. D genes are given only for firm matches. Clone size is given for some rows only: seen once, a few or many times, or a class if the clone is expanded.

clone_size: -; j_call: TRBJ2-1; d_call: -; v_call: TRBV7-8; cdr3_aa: CASRRSGDYNEQFF; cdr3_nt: TGTGCCAGCAGACGTAGCGGAGACTACAATGAGCAGTTCTTC
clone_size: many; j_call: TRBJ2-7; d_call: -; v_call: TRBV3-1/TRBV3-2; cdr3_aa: CASRGAYEQYF; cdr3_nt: TGTGCCAGCAGAGGGGCCTACGAGCAGTACTTC
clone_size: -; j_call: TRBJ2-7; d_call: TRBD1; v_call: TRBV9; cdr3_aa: CASSPQGQGVHEQYF; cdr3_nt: TGTGCCAGCAGCCCCCAGGGACAGGGGGTCCACGAGCAGTACTTC
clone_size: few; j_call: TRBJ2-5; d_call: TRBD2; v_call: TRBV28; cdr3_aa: CASSLNPGLAGRWGETQYF; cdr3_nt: TGTGCCAGCAGTTTAAACCCGGGACTAGCAGGAAGGTGGGGAGAGACCCAGTACTTC
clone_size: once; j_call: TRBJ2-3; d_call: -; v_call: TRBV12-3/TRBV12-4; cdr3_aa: CASSFFTDTQYF; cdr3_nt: TGTGCCAGCAGTTTCTTCACAGATACGCAGTATTTT
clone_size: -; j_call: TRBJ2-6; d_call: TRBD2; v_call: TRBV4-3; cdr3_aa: CASSQDAGAGANVLTF; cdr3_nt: TGCGCCAGCAGCCAAGATGCGGGAGCTGGGGCCAACGTCCTGACTTTC
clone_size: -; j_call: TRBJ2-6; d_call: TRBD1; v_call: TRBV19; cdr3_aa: CASSWGQGAGANVLTF; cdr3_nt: TGTGCCAGTAGTTGGGGACAGGGGGCAGGGGCCAACGTCCTGACTTTC
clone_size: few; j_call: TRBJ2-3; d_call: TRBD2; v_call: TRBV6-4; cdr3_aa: CASSLTSGSSTDTQYF; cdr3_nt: TGTGCCAGCAGCCTTACTAGCGGGAGTAGCACAGATACGCAGTATTTT
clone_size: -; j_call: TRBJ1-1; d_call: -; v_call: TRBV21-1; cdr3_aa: CASSKARDRGRTTEAFF; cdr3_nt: TGTGCCAGCAGCAAAGCGCGGGACAGGGGGCGTACCACTGAAGCTTTCTTT
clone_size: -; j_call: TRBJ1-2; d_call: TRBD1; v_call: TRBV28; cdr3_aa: CASRQGTAHNYGYTF; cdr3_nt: TGTGCCAGCAGGCAAGGGACAGCCCACAACTATGGCTACACCTTC
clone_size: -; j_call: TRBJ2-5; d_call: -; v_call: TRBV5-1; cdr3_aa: CASSLSNQETQYF; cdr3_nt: TGCGCCAGCAGCTTGTCAAATCAAGAGACCCAGTACTTC
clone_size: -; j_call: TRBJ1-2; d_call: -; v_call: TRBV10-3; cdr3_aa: CAISSPEGAEVNYGYTF; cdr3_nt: TGTGCCATCAGTTCACCGGAGGGTGCTGAGGTTAACTATGGCTACACCTTC
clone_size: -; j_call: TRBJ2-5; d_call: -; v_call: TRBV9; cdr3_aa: CASSVVGKFQETQYF; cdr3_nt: TGTGCCAGCAGCGTAGTGGGCAAATTTCAAGAGACCCAGTACTTC
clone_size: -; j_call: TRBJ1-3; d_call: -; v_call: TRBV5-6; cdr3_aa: CASSLIQGSENTIYF; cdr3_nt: TGTGCCAGCAGCTTGATCCAGGGAAGCGAAAACACCATATATTTT
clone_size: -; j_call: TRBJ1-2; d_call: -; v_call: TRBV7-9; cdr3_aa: CASSLAREGYTF; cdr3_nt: TGTGCCAGCAGCTTAGCGCGTGAGGGCTACACCTTC
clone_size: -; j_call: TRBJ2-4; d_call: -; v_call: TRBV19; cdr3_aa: CASSRGAKNIQYF; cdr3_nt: TGTGCCAGTAGTCGGGGAGCCAAAAACATTCAGTACTTC